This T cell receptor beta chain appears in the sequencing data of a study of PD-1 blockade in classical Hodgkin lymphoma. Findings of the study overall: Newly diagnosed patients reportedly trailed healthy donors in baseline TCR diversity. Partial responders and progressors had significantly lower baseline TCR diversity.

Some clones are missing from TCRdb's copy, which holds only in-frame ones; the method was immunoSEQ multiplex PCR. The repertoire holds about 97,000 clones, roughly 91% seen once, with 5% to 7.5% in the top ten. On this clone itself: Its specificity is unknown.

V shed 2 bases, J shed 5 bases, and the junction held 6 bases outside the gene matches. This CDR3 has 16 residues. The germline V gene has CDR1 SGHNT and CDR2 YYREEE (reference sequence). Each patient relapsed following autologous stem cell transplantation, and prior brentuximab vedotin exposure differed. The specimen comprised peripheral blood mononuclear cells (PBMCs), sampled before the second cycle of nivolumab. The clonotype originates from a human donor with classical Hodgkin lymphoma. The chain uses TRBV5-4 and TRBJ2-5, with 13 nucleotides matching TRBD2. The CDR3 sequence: CASSFEGTSGVETQYF. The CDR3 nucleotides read TGTGCCAGCAGCTTTGAAGGGACTAGCGGGGTGGAGACCCAGTACTTC. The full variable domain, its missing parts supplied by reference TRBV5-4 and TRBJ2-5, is ETGVTQSPTHLIKTRGQQVTLRCSSQSGHNTVSWYQQALGQGPQFIFQYYREEENGRGNFPPRFSGLQFPNYSSELNVNALELDDSALYLCASSFEGTSGVETQYFGPGTRLLVL.